This T cell receptor beta chain originates from a study of technical replicates of blood from a few donors. V gave up 6 bases and J gave up 6 bases; unmatched junction bases: 12. Germline V gene data show CDR1 as MNHEY and CDR2 as SMNVEV (reference sequence). The CDR3 contains 16 residues. Assay: immunoSEQ multiplex PCR; the TCRdb copy retains only in-frame clones and omits some. This repertoire shows roughly 74,000 clones, more than 85% found once; its top ten account for about 0.4%. Sequencing was performed on T cells isolated from PBMCs. The sequence derives from a human donor in good health. The J gene is TRBJ2-3, the V gene TRBV27; TRBD2 aligns across 10 bases. DNA of the CDR3: TGTGCCAGCAGAGAGAGCGGGAGGGCCTCATGGGATACGCAGTATTTT. Amino acid sequence: CASRESGRASWDTQYF.